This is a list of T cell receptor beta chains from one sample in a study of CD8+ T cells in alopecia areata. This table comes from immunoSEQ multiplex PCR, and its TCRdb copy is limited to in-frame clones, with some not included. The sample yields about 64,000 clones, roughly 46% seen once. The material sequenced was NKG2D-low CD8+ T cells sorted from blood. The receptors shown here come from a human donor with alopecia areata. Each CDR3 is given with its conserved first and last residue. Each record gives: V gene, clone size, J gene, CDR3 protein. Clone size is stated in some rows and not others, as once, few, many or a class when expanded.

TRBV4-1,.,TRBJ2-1,CASSPSHGTSGGAYYEQFF
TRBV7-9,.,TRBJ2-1,CASGSDFPGVHNEQFF
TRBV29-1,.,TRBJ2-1,CSVVAGGPDNEQFF
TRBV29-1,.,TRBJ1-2,CSVAVTGSFVGDGYTF
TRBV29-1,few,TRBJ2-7,CSVAASGSGSYEQYF
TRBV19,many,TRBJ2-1,CASSLDSEEQFF
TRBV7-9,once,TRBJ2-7,CASSFSKAGLRHEQYF
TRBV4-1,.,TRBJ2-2,CASSQVRARIGELFF
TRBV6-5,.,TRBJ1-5,CASRGRNQPQHF
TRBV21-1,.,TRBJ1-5,CASSQGYQPQHF
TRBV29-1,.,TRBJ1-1,CSAGGGQEWKTEAFF
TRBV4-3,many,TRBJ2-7,CASSPSTDSYEQYF
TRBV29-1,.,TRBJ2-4,CSVEKGQGNIQYF
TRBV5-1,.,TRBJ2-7,CASSLGNSGRAISEQYF
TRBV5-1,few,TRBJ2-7,CASSLDEFSSSYEQYF
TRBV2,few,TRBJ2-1,CASRQLVEQFF
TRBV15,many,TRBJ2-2,CATSRDAGTGSGELFF
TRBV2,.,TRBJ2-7,CASSRQGVFSYEQYF
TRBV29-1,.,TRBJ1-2,CSVEEGSNYGYTF
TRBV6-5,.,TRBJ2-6,CASSYSNGANVLTF
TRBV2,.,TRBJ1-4,CASSARGREKLFF
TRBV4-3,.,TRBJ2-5,CASSQGRLGGSQETQYF
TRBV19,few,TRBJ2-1,CASSYGVANEQFF
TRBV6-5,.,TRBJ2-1,CASRPSGSTYNEQFF
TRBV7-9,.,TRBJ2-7,CASSPPGSSYEQYF
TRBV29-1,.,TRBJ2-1,CSVRVYNEQFF
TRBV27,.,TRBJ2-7,CASSLIGRGYEQYF
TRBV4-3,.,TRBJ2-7,CASSQDPPGRNEQYF
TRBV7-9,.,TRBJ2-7,CASSVKGSYEQYF
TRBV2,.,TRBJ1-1,CASPRGNTEAFF
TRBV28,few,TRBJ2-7,CASSLWGQFKSYEQYF
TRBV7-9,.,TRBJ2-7,CASSEGSGEQYF
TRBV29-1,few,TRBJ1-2,CSVVGRRGYTF
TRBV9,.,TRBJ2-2,CASSEGAGELFF
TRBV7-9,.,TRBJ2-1,CASSGTGYNEQFF
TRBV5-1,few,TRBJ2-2,CASSLRLENTGELFF
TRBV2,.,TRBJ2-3,CASSITDTQYF
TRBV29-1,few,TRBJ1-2,CSVPINYGYTF
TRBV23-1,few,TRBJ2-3,CASSLKTGLALKRGTDTQYF
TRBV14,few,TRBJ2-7,CASSLIQGSYEQYF
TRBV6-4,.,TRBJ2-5,CASSDQREARQETQYF
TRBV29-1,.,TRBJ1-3,CSVPGFSGNTIYF
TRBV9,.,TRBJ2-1,CASSVNSVDEQFF
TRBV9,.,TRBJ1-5,CASSVDGGSNQPQHF
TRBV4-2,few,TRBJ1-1,CASSQDAPTKGAFF
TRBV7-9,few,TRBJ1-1,CASSVPGHGAEAFF